The T cell receptor beta chain under discussion was sequenced for a study of blood T cells in healthy people across ages. Concerning this clonotype itself: Its antigen remains unidentified.

It was with a sample-barcoded 5' primer and a J-beta primer mix that a second PCR of about 6 to 12 cycles was run. TCRdb used MiXCR to reprocess the 5' RACE reads, holding one entry per CDR3 protein. The table lists about 800,000 distinct CDR3 sequences, roughly 46% of them singletons. V dropped 5 bases and J dropped 8 bases, with 12 bases sitting between them. This CDR3 has 12 residues. CDR1 SGHTA and CDR2 FQGNSA come from the germline V gene. Regarding the study as a whole: Long-lived and aged donors differed, with more naive CD4+ cells and higher diversity in the long-lived.

Material for sequencing was blood. The V and J genes are TRBV7-2 and TRBJ1-2, with D hard to call. The clonotype originates from an older man in good health. CDR3 sequence reads: CASSPIFLGYTF. Written as DNA, the CDR3 is TGTGCCAGCAGCCCAATCTTCCTAGGCTACACCTTC.